The 6 T cell receptor beta chains listed next were all sequenced from one sample in a study of blood T cell repertoires in COVID-19. Assay: immunoSEQ multiplex PCR; the TCRdb copy retains only in-frame clones and omits some. The sample has about 60,000 clones, about 70% seen once. The source material was peripheral blood. These TCRs come from an elderly woman with acute or convalescent COVID-19.

The chain is built from TRBV6-4 and TRBJ1-1; no firm D call. V was shortened by 6 bases and J by 4 bases, with 12 bases between the two germline ends. Germline V CDR1 and CDR2: MRHNA, SNTAGT. This CDR3 contains 13 residues. The CDR3 spells CASSAAGGTEAFF. CDR3 nucleotides: TGTGCCAGCAGCGCCGCGGGAGGCACTGAAGCTTTCTTT.

Concerning this clone itself: One end of the junction fails to match germline, which may point to a read error. The DNA for the CDR3 is TGTGCCAGCAGCCCCTGGGGGGGAGGGCAACTCTTC. Its translation is CASSPWGGGQLF. The chain is built from TRBV7-8 and TRBJ2-1; 7 nucleotides match TRBD2. This CDR3 region has 12 residues. CDR1 and CDR2 (germline): SGHVS, FQNEAQ.

This chain joins TRBV12-3 or TRBV12-4 and TRBJ2-7; tentative D call: TRBD1 (6 bases). This CDR3 region has 13 residues. V was trimmed by 6 bases and J by 7 bases, leaving 16 bases between them. The CDR3 region has the DNA TGTGCCAGCAGGAAGACAGGTTCCCGGGAGCAGTACTTC. Translating gives CASRKTGSREQYF.

J is TRBJ2-5 and V is TRBV7-2; 8 bases are a match to TRBD1. From germline, CDR1 is SGHTA and CDR2 FQGNSA. The CDR3 consists of 14 residues. J gave up 5 bases and V 1 base, and 3 bases lay outside the gene matches. The CDR3 loop reads CASSLGTGPETQYF. DNA of the CDR3: TGTGCCAGCAGCTTAGGGACAGGGCCGGAGACCCAGTACTTC.

The rearrangement uses TRBV28 and TRBJ1-2; a possible D gene is TRBD1 (5 bases). The CDR3 length is 14 residues. Germline values: CDR1 MDHEN, CDR2 SYDVKM. Trimming removed 2 bases from V and 5 bases from J, with 12 bases in between. CDR3 amino acids: CASSLGRRGYGYTF. The CDR3 nucleotides read TGTGCCAGCAGTTTAGGTCGCCGGGGGTATGGCTACACCTTC.

CDR3 sequence reads: CASRPRPGHFYEQYF. Here the CDR3 DNA reads TGCGCCAGCCGCCCCCGGCCGGGACATTTCTACGAGCAGTACTTC. This rearrangement joins TRBV5-1 to TRBJ2-7, with D perhaps matching TRBD1 (6 bases). The CDR3 has 15 residues. The germline V gene has CDR1 SGHRS and CDR2 YFSETQ. V lost 7 bases, J lost 3 bases, and 20 bases lay in between. The full variable domain, in which reference TRBV5-1 and TRBJ2-7 provide the parts outside the CDR3, is KAGVTQTPRYLIKTRGQQVTLSCSPISGHRSVSWYQQTPGQGLQFLFEYFSETQRNKGNFPGRFSGRQFSNSRSEMNVSTLELGDSALYLCASRPRPGHFYEQYFGPGTRLTVT.